This TCR beta chain was profiled in a study of Ad26.COV2.S vaccination and SARS-CoV-2 variants (TCRdb year 2021). Context from the whole study: Donors in the vaccine arm were drawn from COV1001, a phase I-IIa trial of Ad26.COV2.S in healthy adults that was multicentre, randomized, double-blind and placebo-controlled. TCRbeta repertoire sequencing served as the tool for gauging how specific and how broad the SARS-CoV-2-reactive T cell receptors were following Ad26.COV2.S vaccination. A total of 32 samples were included in the TCR-sequenced set, comprising 19 Ad26.COV2.S vaccine recipients, 5 placebo recipients and 8 SARS-CoV-2 convalescent individuals. Trial participants were randomized into five groups of five: low-dose or high-dose Ad26.COV2.S given once or twice, or placebo on both occasions. Ad26.COV2.S was given intramuscularly at 5x10^10 or 1x10^11 viral particles, as a single shot or as two shots 56 days apart. Investigators remained blinded to trial group allocation during experiments and outcome assessment.

This clone has just one count. What this receptor recognizes is not known. Base-call qualities are not available, and no considerably larger clone is one nucleotide away. The same CDR3 arises from other DNA sequences in this sample as well. Overall results and qualifications from the work: Substantial breadth of spike-specific CD8+ and CD4+ T cell responses was reported after vaccination. Ad26.COV2.S recipients had higher spike-specific TCR breadth than placebo recipients (P = 0.0014). According to the authors, total T cell responses may have been underestimated by the TCR breadth and depth analyses. Non-spike TCR breadth was comparable between vaccine and placebo recipients, consistent with the vaccine containing only spike. Comparing responses between vaccine doses or regimens was not something the study was powered to do.

The immunoSEQ Assay was the method used to sequence TCRbeta CDR3 regions. After extraction, genomic DNA underwent amplification by bias-controlled multiplex PCR, followed by high-throughput sequencing. From the authors' description of their analysis: To quantify the absolute abundance of every unique TCRbeta CDR3 region, sequences were collapsed and filtered. T cell fraction was estimated by normalization of TCRbeta template counts to usable DNA, with usable DNA being measured through amplification of reference genes present in all nucleated cells. Repertoire TCRs were annotated as SARS-CoV-2-specific when V gene, CDR3 amino acid sequence and J gene were exactly matched to a known reactive TCR set. The reference SARS-CoV-2 TCR set was derived from MIRA and filtered for enrichment in COVID-19-positive ImmuneCODE repertoires, a step that removed public or cross-reactive TCRs. Based on the MIRA antigens, annotated TCRs were further analysed at the level of specific ORF or position within ORF. Depth was the summed frequency of annotated unique rearrangements, while breadth was defined as annotated unique rearrangements over total unique productive rearrangements. Group comparisons of TCR breadth used two-sided Wilcoxon rank-sum tests. What TCRdb holds here is the immuneACCESS table cut down to in-frame rearrangements. Part of the clones is not present; checked against another copy, under half of the missing clones reflect an unresolved V gene, and the others are unexplained. V and J calls and clone size are given by that table; D and trimming were obtained from the DNA. Across this sample there are around 450,000 clones, with 89% seen only once. The top ten constitute about 2.4% of the sample.

V is clipped by 1 base and J by 4 bases, and the sequence between their germline boundaries is 8 bases long. The CDR3 runs 13 residues from the cysteine to the valine. Only the CDR3 region is kept as DNA, spanning 39 bases read in frame from base 1. The germline V gene gives CDR1 as SGHTA and CDR2 as FQGNSA. Read against the paper, the sample's treatment or condition label means: around 19 received Ad26.COV2.S at low or high dose, single or two shots; a few received placebo; per-sample allocation not given. For vaccine and placebo recipients, repertoires were sequenced using samples collected on day 63 after the first injection. Between 29 July and 7 August 2020, Cohort 1b enrolled about 27 adults aged 18-55 years at one site in Boston, USA. Ad26.COV2.S was a replication-incompetent adenovirus type 26 vector that expressed a prefusion-stabilized SARS-CoV-2 spike protein derived from the original Wuhan strain.

The rearranged chain carries TRBV7-2 and TRBJ2-7; TRBD2 could be the D gene, as 5 bases match. The sequence was collected from a person between 18 and 65 years old who received the Ad26.COV2.S COVID-19 vaccine or a placebo. Sequences were derived from peripheral blood, sampled in a trial of Ad26.COV2.S vaccine versus placebo. The CDR3 sequence is CASSLVRGYEQYV. The DNA sequence follows: TGTGCCAGCAGCTTAGTTCGCGGGTACGAGCAGTACGTC.